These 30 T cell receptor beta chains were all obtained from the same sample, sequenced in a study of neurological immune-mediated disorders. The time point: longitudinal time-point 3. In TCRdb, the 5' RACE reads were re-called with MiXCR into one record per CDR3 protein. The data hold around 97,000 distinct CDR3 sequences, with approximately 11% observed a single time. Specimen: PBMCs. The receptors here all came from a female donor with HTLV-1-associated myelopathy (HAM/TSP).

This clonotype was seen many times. The CDR3 sequence: CSVVSLGGDTQYF. Written as DNA, the CDR3 is TGCAGCGTTGTTTCATTGGGCGGAGATACGCAGTATTTT. The chain carries TRBV29-1 and TRBJ2-3; D is ambiguous. The CDR3 has 13 residues. V dropped 4 bases and J dropped 5 bases, with 13 bases sitting between them. In germline, CDR1 is SQVTM, CDR2 ANQGSEA.

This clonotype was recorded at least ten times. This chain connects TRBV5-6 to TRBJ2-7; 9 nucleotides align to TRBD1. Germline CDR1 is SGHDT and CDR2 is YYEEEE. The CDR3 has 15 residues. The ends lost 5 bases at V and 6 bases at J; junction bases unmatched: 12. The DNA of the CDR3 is TGTGCCAGCAGTCAGGGGGACAGGGTGGCAGGCGAGCAGTACTTC. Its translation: CASSQGDRVAGEQYF.

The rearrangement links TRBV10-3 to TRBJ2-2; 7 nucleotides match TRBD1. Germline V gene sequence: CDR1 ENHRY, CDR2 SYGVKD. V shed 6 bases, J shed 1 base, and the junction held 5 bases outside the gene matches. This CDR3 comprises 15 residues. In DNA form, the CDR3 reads TGTGCCATCAGAGCACAGGGGCGGAACACCGGGGAGCTGTTTTTT. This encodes CAIRAQGRNTGELFF.

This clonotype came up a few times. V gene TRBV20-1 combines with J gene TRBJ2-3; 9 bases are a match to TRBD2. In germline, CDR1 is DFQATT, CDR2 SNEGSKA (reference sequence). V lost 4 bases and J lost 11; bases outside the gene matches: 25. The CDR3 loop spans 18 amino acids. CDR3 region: CSAIGSRAGGINREWQYF. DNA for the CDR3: TGCAGTGCTATTGGTTCTCGAGCGGGGGGTATCAATAGGGAATGGCAGTATTTT.

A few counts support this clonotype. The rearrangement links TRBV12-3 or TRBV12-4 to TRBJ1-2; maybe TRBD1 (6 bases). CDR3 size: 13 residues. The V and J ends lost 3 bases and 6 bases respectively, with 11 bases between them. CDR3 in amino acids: CASSFDRFDGYTF. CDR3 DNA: TGTGCCAGCAGTTTTGACAGGTTCGATGGCTACACCTTC.

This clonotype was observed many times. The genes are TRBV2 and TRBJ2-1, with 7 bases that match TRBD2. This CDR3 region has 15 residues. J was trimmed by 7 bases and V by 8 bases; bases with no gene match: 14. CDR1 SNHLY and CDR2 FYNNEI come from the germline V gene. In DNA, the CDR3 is TGTGCCAGCCGGTCGCGGGACTATAGCTCGAATGAGCAGTTCTTC. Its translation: CASRSRDYSSNEQFF.

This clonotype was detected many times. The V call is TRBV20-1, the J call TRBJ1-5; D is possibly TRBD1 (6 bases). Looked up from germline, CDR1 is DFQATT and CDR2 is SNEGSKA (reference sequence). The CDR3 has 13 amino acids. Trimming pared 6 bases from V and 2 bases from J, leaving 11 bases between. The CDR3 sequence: CSAGRTGNQPQHF. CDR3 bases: TGCAGTGCAGGCAGGACAGGCAATCAGCCCCAGCATTTT.

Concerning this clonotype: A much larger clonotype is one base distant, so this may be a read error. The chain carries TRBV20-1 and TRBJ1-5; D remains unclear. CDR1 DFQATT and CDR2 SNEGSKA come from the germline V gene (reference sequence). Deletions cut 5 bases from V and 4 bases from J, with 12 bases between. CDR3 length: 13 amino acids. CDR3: CSARKGWNQPQHF. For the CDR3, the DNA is TGCAGTGCTCGGAAGGGATGGAATCAGCCCCAGCATTTT.

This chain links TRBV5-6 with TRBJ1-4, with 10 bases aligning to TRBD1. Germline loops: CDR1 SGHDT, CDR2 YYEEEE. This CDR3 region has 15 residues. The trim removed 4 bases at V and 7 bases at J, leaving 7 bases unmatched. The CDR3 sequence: CASSAVTGGLEKLFF. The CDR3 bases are TGTGCCAGCAGCGCCGTGACAGGGGGCCTTGAAAAACTGTTTTTT.

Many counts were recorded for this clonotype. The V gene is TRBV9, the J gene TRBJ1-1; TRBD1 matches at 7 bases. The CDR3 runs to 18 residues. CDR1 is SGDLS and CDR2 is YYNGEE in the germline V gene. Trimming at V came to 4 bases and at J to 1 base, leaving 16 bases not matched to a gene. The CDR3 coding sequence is TGTGCCAGCAGCCACGAAACCCGTCCCGGGACAGAGAACACTGAAGCTTTCTTT. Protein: CASSHETRPGTENTEAFF.

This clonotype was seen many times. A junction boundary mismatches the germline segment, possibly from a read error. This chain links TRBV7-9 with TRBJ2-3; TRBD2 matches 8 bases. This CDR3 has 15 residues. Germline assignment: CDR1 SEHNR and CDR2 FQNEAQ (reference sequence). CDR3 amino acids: CASSSRGGGTDTQYF. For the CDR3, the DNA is TGCGCCAGCAGCTCCCGGGGGGGAGGCACAGATACGCAGTATTTT.

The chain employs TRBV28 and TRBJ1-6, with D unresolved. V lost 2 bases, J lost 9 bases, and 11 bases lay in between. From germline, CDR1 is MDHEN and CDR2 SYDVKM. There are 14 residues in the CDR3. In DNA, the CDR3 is TGTGCCAGCAGTTTAAGCCCCCGCGGTTCACCCCTCCACTTT. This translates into CASSLSPRGSPLHF. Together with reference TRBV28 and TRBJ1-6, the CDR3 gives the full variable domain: DVKVTQSSRYLVKRTGEKVFLECVQDMDHENMFWYRQDPGLGLRLIYFSYDVKMKEKGDIPEGYSVSREKKERFSLILESASTNQTSMYLCASSLSPRGSPLHFGNGTRLTVT.

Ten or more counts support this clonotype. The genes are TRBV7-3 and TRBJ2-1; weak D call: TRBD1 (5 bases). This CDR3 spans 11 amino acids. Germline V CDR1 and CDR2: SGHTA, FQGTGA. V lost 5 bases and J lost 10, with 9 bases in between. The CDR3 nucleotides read TGTGCCAGCAGCGCCGCAGGGGAGCAGTTCTTC. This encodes CASSAAGEQFF.

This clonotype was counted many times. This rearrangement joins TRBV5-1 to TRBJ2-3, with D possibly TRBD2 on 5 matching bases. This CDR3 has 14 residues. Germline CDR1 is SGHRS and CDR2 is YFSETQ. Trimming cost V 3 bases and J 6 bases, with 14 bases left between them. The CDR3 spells CASSSLVAGDTQYF. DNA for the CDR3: TGCGCCAGCAGCTCCCTCGTGGCGGGCGATACGCAGTATTTT.

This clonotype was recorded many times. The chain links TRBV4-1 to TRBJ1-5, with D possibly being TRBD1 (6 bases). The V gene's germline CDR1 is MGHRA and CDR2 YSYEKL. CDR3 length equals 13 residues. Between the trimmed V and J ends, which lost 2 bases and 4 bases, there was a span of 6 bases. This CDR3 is CASSQQGNQPQHF. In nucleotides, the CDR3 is TGCGCCAGCAGCCAACAGGGGAATCAGCCCCAGCATTTT.

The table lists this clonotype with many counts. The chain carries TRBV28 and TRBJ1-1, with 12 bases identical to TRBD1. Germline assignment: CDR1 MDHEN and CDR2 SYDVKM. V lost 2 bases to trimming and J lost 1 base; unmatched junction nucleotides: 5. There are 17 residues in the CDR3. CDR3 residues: CASSLRDRGRGNTEAFF. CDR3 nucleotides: TGTGCCAGCAGTTTAAGGGACAGGGGGCGGGGGAACACTGAAGCTTTCTTT.

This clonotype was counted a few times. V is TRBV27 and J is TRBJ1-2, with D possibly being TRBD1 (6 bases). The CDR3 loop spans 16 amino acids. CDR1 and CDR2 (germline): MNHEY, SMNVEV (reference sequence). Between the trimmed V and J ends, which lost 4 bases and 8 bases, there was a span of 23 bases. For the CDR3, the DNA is TGTGCCAGCAGTTCAGGGGCGGCCGGGGTTCGGAGGGGCTACACCTTC. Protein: CASSSGAAGVRRGYTF.

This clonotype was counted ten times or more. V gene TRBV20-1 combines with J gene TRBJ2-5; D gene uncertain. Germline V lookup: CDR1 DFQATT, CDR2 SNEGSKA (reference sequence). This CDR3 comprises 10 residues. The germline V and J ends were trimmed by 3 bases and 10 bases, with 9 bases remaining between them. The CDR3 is CSARYEVQYF. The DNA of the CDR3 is TGCAGTGCTAGGTACGAGGTCCAGTACTTC.

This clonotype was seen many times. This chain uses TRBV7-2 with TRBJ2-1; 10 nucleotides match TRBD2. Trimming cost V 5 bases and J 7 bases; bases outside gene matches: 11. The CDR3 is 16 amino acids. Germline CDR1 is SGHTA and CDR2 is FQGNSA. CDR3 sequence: CASSPLGAGGVNEQFF. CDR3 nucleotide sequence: TGTGCCAGCAGCCCACTTGGAGCGGGGGGGGTAAATGAGCAGTTCTTC.

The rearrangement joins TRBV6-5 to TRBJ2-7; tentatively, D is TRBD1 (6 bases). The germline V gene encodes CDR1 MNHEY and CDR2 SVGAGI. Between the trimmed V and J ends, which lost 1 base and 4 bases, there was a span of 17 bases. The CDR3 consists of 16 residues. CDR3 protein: CASSYYPGVPAYEQYF. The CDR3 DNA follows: TGTGCCAGCAGTTACTATCCAGGGGTTCCAGCTTACGAGCAGTACTTC.

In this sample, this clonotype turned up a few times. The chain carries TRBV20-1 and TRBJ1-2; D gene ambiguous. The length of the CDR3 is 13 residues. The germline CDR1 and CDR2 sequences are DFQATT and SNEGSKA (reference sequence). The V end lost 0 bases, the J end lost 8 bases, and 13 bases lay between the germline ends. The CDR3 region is CSARENHREGYTF. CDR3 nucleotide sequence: TGCAGTGCTAGAGAAAACCACCGAGAGGGCTACACCTTC.

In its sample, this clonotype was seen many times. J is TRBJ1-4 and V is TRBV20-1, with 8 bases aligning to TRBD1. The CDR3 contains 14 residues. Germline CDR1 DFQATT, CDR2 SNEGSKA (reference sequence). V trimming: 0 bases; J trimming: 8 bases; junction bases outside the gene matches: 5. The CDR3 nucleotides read TGCAGTGCTAGAGACCAGGGGGCTGGAGAAAAACTGTTTTTT. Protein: CSARDQGAGEKLFF.

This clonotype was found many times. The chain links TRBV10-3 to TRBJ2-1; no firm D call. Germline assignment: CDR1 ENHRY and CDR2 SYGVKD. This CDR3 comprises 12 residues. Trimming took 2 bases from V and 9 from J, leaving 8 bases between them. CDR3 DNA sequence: TGTGCCATCAGTGAGGACTGGAGTGAGCAGTTCTTC. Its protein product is CAISEDWSEQFF.

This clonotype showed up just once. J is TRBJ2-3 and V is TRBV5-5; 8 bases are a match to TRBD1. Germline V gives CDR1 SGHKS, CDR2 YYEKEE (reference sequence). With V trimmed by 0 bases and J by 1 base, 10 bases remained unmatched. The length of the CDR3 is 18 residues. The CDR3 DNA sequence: TGTGCCAGCAGCTTGGGGCAGGGGGCTAACCCCGGCACAGATACGCAGTATTTT. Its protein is CASSLGQGANPGTDTQYF.

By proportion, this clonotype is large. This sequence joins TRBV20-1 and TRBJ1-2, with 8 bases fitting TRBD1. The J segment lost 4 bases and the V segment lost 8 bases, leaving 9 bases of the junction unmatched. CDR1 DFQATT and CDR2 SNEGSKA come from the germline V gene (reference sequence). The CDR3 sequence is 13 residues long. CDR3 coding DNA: TGCAGTTCTTGGAGGACAGGGACCTATGGCTACACCTTC. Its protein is CSSWRTGTYGYTF.

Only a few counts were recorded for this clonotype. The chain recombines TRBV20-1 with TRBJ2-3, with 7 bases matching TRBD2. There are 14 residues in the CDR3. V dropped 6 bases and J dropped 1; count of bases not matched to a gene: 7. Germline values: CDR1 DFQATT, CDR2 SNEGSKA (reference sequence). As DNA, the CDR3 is TGCAGTGCACAGCGGGGCACTGGCACAGATACGCAGTATTTT. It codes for CSAQRGTGTDTQYF.

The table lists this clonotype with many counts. CDR3 loop: CASSTQQGTYTEAFF. The CDR3, as DNA: TGCGCCAGCAGCACACAACAGGGTACGTACACTGAAGCTTTCTTT. This sequence joins TRBV5-1 and TRBJ1-1; possible D gene TRBD1, 6 bases. Germline V gene lookup returns CDR1 SGHRS and CDR2 YFSETQ. The V gene lost 4 bases and the J gene lost 3 bases, with 16 bases spanning the gap. This CDR3 has 15 amino acids.

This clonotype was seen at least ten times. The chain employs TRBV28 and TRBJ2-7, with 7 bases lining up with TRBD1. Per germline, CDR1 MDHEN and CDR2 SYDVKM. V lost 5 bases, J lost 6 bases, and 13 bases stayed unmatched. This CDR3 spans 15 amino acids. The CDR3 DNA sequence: TGTGCCAGCAGTCGATGGACAGGTTTAAGGGGCGAGCAGTACTTC. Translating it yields CASSRWTGLRGEQYF.

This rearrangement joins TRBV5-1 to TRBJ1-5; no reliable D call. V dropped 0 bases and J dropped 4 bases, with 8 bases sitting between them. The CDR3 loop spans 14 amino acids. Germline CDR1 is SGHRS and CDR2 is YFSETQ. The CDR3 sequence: CASSLDSLNQPQHF. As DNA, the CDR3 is TGCGCCAGCAGCTTGGACAGCCTTAATCAGCCCCAGCATTTT.

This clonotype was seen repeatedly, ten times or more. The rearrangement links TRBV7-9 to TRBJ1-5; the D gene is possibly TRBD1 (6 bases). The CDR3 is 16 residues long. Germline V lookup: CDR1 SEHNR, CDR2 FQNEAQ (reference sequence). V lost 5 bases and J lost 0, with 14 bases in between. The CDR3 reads CASSNYRDYSNQPQHF. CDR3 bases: TGTGCCAGCAGCAACTACAGGGACTATAGCAATCAGCCCCAGCATTTT.